This is a list of T cell receptor beta chains from one sample in a study of T cells in Graves' hyperthyroidism and ophthalmopathy. TCRdb called the multiplex PCR reads again in MiXCR, with one record for every CDR3 protein. The table includes about 620,000 distinct CDR3 sequences, 16% detected once. The sample taken for sequencing was blood. Source of these receptors: a young woman with Graves' hyperthyroidism. CDR3s leave out the opening cysteine and the closing phenylalanine or tryptophan.

TRBV6-2/TRBV6-3,TRBJ2-7,ATTGVTYEQY
TRBV3-1,TRBJ2-1,ASSQDGTGPYNEQF
TRBV6-5,TRBJ2-6,ASSYSWDRTYSGANVLT
TRBV2,TRBJ2-5,ASSEGGGETQY
TRBV30,TRBJ2-1,AWSGGGERANEQF
TRBV20-1,TRBJ2-7,SALRGTSGSPYEQY
TRBV6-2/TRBV6-3,TRBJ1-1,ANSYSLNTEAF
TRBV14,TRBJ1-1,ASSRAGTGKAF
TRBV7-2,TRBJ2-7,ASSLGLVSYEQY
TRBV15,TRBJ2-2,ATSRGRGKAGELF
TRBV27,TRBJ2-3,ASSWSGAADTQY
TRBV6-1,TRBJ2-1,ASSRLAGVGNEQF
TRBV7-2,TRBJ2-2,ASSGDRHTGELF
TRBV2,TRBJ2-1,ASSPGAGGISYNEQF
TRBV27,TRBJ1-1,ASSLLATGDTEAF
TRBV6-6,TRBJ2-7,ASSYFGGSYEQY
TRBV3-1,TRBJ2-7,ASSTTSGAHEQY
TRBV29-1,TRBJ1-1,SALDSGNTEAF
TRBV29-1,TRBJ2-1,SVERDNEQF
TRBV29-1,TRBJ2-1,SVVQLQTSPGEQF
TRBV29-1,TRBJ2-1,SVATGFNEQF
TRBV7-8,TRBJ1-5,ASSTDRANQPQH
TRBV6-1,TRBJ1-5,ASSPGGVLGSQH
TRBV20-1,TRBJ2-3,SAHPRGKSTDTQY
TRBV5-1,TRBJ2-5,ASSLKVGLGVGHKETQY
TRBV5-5,TRBJ2-7,ASLPPADRDNTYEQY
TRBV20-1,TRBJ2-1,SAWDTSGSVNEQF
TRBV27,TRBJ2-7,ASSLEGDEDEQY
TRBV28,TRBJ1-6,ASRPTGQFNSPLH
TRBV7-2,TRBJ2-7,ASSQDLGVGSRPYEQY
TRBV14,TRBJ1-2,ASSQDAGAFVYGYT
TRBV5-4,TRBJ2-3,ASRLSGSMTDTQY
TRBV6-1,TRBJ2-1,ASRMDSYNEQF
TRBV4-1,TRBJ2-7,ASSQVDGTGGYEQY
TRBV7-9,TRBJ2-3,ASPSGTSGSSATDTQY
TRBV5-5,TRBJ2-2,ASSLVVGGELF
TRBV9,TRBJ2-7,ASSPLSGQGTYEQY
TRBV6-1,TRBJ2-7,ASSVRLAGPPYEQY
TRBV6-1,TRBJ2-2,ASSSGGSGIGELF
TRBV5-4,TRBJ2-2,ASTFRGRNTGELF
TRBV6-4,TRBJ1-2,ASSPTDRVPAHGYT
TRBV7-2,TRBJ1-1,ASSLGSDLVEAF
TRBV7-8,TRBJ2-1,ASSPGVANNNEQF
TRBV10-3,TRBJ2-5,AIKRASSEETQY
TRBV7-9,TRBJ2-1,ASSLEGAEGNEQF
TRBV5-1,TRBJ2-1,ASSLGGTTYNEQF
TRBV6-1,TRBJ2-1,ASIGGGGNEQF
TRBV5-1,TRBJ2-1,ASRKTGVNEQF
TRBV9,TRBJ1-1,ASSVARNTEAF
TRBV5-1,TRBJ2-5,ASRPTARGFQETQY
TRBV19,TRBJ2-1,ASSPVGLAVRALGEQF
TRBV5-6,TRBJ2-5,ASSFTGTQETQY